Below are 4 T cell receptor beta chains sequenced from a single sample in a study of T cell responses to AZD1222 COVID-19 vaccine. The protocol was immunoSEQ multiplex PCR, while the TCRdb copy is restricted to in-frame clones and leaves out a portion. Found here are 98,000 or so clones, around nine tenths of them singletons; the top ten hold 18%. The sequences come from peripheral blood, collected on day 0 of AZD1222 vaccination. These receptors originate from an adult in good health.

V gene TRBV6-1 combines with J gene TRBJ1-5; 10 nucleotides agree with TRBD1. The CDR3 contains 19 residues. The V segment lost 4 bases and the J segment 2 bases; nucleotides outside the gene matches: 14. Germline loops: CDR1 MNHNS, CDR2 SASEGT. CDR3 sequence reads: CASSGGQGDVKWGNQPQHF. For the CDR3, the DNA is TGTGCCAGCAGTGGCGGACAGGGGGACGTTAAATGGGGCAATCAGCCCCAGCATTTT.

This chain links TRBV7-9 with TRBJ2-3; possible D gene TRBD2, 7 bases. Trimming took off 0 bases at V and 3 bases at J, with 19 bases between the two ends. The CDR3 sequence is 18 residues long. Germline CDR1 is SEHNR and CDR2 is FQNEAQ (reference sequence). The CDR3 DNA is TGTGCCAGCAGCTTAGCCCCAGGATGGGGGGGCCGAACAGATACGCAGTATTTT. Amino acid sequence: CASSLAPGWGGRTDTQYF.

V is TRBV24-1 and J is TRBJ1-1, with TRBD1 matching over 9 bases. The CDR3 length is 19 residues. Trimming at V came to 7 bases and at J to 0 bases, leaving 17 bases not matched to a gene. Germline values: CDR1 KGHDR, CDR2 SFDVKD. CDR3 residues: CATSLNYPGQGSMNTEAFF. CDR3 nucleotides: TGTGCCACCAGCCTCAATTACCCGGGACAGGGAAGCATGAACACTGAAGCTTTCTTT.

The chain carries TRBV2 and TRBJ1-3; possibly TRBD1 for D (6 bases). This CDR3 has 15 amino acids. The germline CDR1 and CDR2 sequences are SNHLY and FYNNEI. Trimming left V 5 bases short and J 4 bases short, with 15 bases between. The CDR3 bases are TGTGCCAGCAGTAGAGGGGGGCGACCCGGAAACACCATATATTTT. Its protein product is CASSRGGRPGNTIYF.